This entry describes one TCR beta chain. Its target antigen remains unknown. It has no much larger one-base neighbor in the sample; base qualities were not kept. The data originate from a study of control samples from healthy donors and cancer patients (dated by TCRdb to 2018 to 2021). The receptor library was made with the immunoSEQ multiplex PCR assay. Not all clones reach the TCRdb copy of this immuneACCESS table, which keeps in-frame sequences only. Checked studies attribute under half of the gap to unresolved V genes and leave the rest unexplained. The sample table lists more than 5,500 clones, approximately 84% of them with a count of one. The ten largest clones add up to approximately 6.5% of the sample. Reading the germline V gene (reference sequence) gives CDR1 LNHNV and CDR2 YYDKDF. The trim is 4 bases for V and 3 bases for J, with a gap of 13 bases between the germline ends. The CDR3 runs 14 residues from the cysteine to the phenylalanine. The retained sequence is limited to the CDR3, 42 bases, with the frame set at the first base.

This clonotype originated in a female donor with lung cancer. Recombination linked TRBV15 to TRBJ2-7; TRBD1 is a weak D gene call, 6 bases matching. Sequencing used formalin-fixed, paraffin-embedded tissue. The CDR3 protein sequence reads: CATSIGGEGYEQYF. At the DNA level, the sequence is TGTGCCACCAGCATAGGGGGTGAGGGCTACGAGCAGTACTTC.